This TCR beta chain was identified in a study of cytomegalovirus exposure and HLA in healthy donors (dated by TCRdb to about 2017). Broadly, across the study: According to an earlier analysis of 587 of the donors, about 180 million T cells yielded 117 million unique TCR beta sequences and 250 to 350 Gb of sequence data. An early release that covered about 600 HLA-typed donors contained 250 to 350 gigabases of sequencing data and some 87 million unique TCR sequences. Among the approximately 400 genotyped donors, approximately 81% belonged to the genetic ancestry cluster associated with self-reported Caucasian donors. The study aimed to test whether signatures of past pathogen exposure could be identified by cataloging public T cell receptors. The study used immunosequencing to profile the T cell repertoires of hundreds of subjects and linked those repertoires to cytomegalovirus serostatus. Along with the approximately 700-subject first cohort, a separate validation cohort of over a hundred different subjects was used. High-throughput TCR immunosequencing, statistical association of individual TCRs with disease status, and machine learning were combined to predict cytomegalovirus infection status. To study patterns of TCR occurrence, a later analysis re-analyzed previously published TCR beta repertoires from around 700 donors and added high-resolution HLA genotyping. Rather than drawing on any new phenotypic data, the later analysis identified candidate immune exposures from TCR beta sequences and the way those sequences occurred across donors. In an earlier analysis of around 540 of the donors, high-throughput TCR beta sequencing was used to judge whether each TCR beta V gene segment behaved as functional or pseudogenic. Donor age, sex, ethnicity and CMV serostatus were collected together with the repertoire data. A later genetic analysis took genome-wide SNP genotypes for about 65% of the 666 donors and used that subset as a discovery cohort. Every repertoire in the discovery cohort had been generated on one and the same sequencing platform. Both class I and class II loci were covered by HLA typing, at four-digit resolution. Typing coverage varied by locus: about 629-630 donors for A, B, C, DRB1 and DQB1; about 520 for DQA1; more than 600 for DPA1; 450 to 480 for DPB1. Because of strong linkage in the cohort, roughly five DR-DQ haplotypes were treated as single units for association and clustering. Among 300 to 500 genotyped donors of the cohort, an average of approximately 220,000 unique TCR beta nucleotide sequences was sequenced per donor, of which 15% to 20% were non-productive.

CDR1 SGHRS and CDR2 YFSETQ are derived from the germline V gene. The CDR3 holds 17 amino acids from the cysteine to the phenylalanine. Left in the record is the CDR3 DNA by itself, 51 bases read in frame from the first base. For this chain, trimming is 4 bases at the V end and 6 bases at the J end, and the number of junction bases without a gene match is 7. What the research found in general, with its limitations: The earlier analysis of about 600 of the donors excluded approximately 15 rarely observed V segments, including chromosome 9 orphons, because counts were too low. A further reported finding was that TCR beta sequences accurately predicted the HLA-A and HLA-B alleles for most subjects in the first cohort. Broadly in line with IMGT annotations, most TCR beta V segments showed up in productive rearrangements about 90% or about 30% of the time in an earlier analysis of under 700 of the donors. Sequencing depth was assumed to be roughly uniform across donors in the presence/absence analyses, though that assumption may not hold. An association between a missense DCLRE1C variant and V-gene and J-gene trimming of TCR beta chains was found in a later genetic analysis and replicated in an independent cohort. When HLA alleles, especially DR and DQ, strongly co-occurred, TCR associations were difficult to assign to individual alleles. Compared with the approximately 600-donor mean, donors in an Asian-associated ancestry cluster had fewer N-insertions in productive TCRs, according to a later genetic analysis. According to a later analysis, most CMV-associated TCR beta chains appeared to be HLA-restricted, and the HLA associations seemed to be driven largely by CMV exposure. Because some donors lacked HLA typing at each locus, the association tests relied only on the typed subset. It was suggested by the authors that the approach could potentially be generalized to other disease states and immunological phenotypes. In vitro tests confirmed that three of the cytomegalovirus-associated TCR beta chains recognize cytomegalovirus antigens. Across donors, most TCR sequences were observed very rarely, whereas some public TCRs were present in many individuals. The classifier was reported to diagnose cytomegalovirus status with high specificity and sensitivity in both the original cohort and the validation cohort. At a false discovery rate of 0.05, a later analysis linked about 16,000 TCR beta sequences to specific HLA alleles. For the cohort, immune exposure information was limited to CMV serostatus. A total of 150 or so TCR beta chains were listed by the study as associated with cytomegalovirus. In this cohort, only TCR beta chains were sequenced, and detectable features were limited by the absence of alpha or paired-chain data. In a later analysis, several top co-occurrence clusters were reported to appear linked to parvovirus B19, influenza, CMV and Epstein-Barr virus. Correlated functional status among segregating V segments might reflect linkage disequilibrium, but an unknown experimental factor could not be ruled out. A later analysis found that TCR association rates varied across HLA loci, with DRB1 alleles showing the most associated TCRs and HLA-C alleles the fewest. In a later analysis, HLA-associated TCR beta chains were found to be more clonally expanded and to have lower generation probabilities than equally common non-associated chains. The sequencing pipeline was judged likely to have produced a cluster of highly shared sequence variants as a technical artifact. Some IMGT-functional V segments, including TRBV6-2 and TRBV6-3, could not be distinguished by the 87-base-pair reads and were therefore excluded.

The cohort consisted of approximately 670 healthy bone marrow donors. Cohort members were all nominally healthy when sampled, although unrecorded immune exposures were likely present. The donor was CMV seropositive and belonged to the group of 250 to 300 seropositive cohort members. Every donor gave a peripheral blood sample, and the peripheral blood mononuclear cells from that sample were used for TCR beta sequencing. The Qiagen DNeasy Blood Extraction Kit was used to extract genomic DNA from the blood cell samples. Library preparation was by the immunoSEQ multiplex PCR assay. A mixture of 60 forward primers for TCR Vbeta segments and 13 reverse primers for TCR Jbeta segments was used in the multiplex PCR. A multiplex PCR assay on genomic DNA amplified the CDR3 region of rearranged TCR beta genes. The amplified TCR beta libraries were sequenced on the Illumina HiSeq System as 87-base-pair reads. The source study handled its data this way. A later analysis counted about 76 million unique TCR beta chains across the 666 repertoires, and 10 million to 11 million of these chains were shared by at least two donors. Raw reads were error-corrected and collapsed into unique sequences by a nearest-neighbor algorithm in which closely related sequences were merged to remove PCR and sequencing errors. Alignment of CDR3 sequences to IMGT reference sequences was used to assign V, D and J gene segments. For a sequence to be retained, a match of at least six nucleotides was required to both a V gene segment and a J gene segment. Rearrangements were called productive when the CDR3 lacked stop codons and stayed in frame with V and J; all others were non-productive. CDR3 was defined by IMGT convention, running from the second conserved V-encoded cysteine to the conserved J-encoded phenylalanine. Sequences without an unambiguous match to a single V gene segment were excluded from the earlier analysis of 500 to 700 of the donors. In an earlier analysis of approximately 550 of the donors, V segments were called functional above 56.7% productive rearrangements and were called segregating when the between-donor standard deviation exceeded 5%. To diagnose cytomegalovirus status from the catalog of TCR beta chain sequences, a statistical classification framework was built. In a later analysis, V and J genes were assigned by comparing TCR nucleotide sequences against IMGT/GENE-DB human TR gene sequences. In a later analysis, CDR3 sequences and most-parsimonious VDJ recombination scenarios were assigned using the TCRdist pipeline. In a later analysis, each TCR beta chain was defined by its CDR3 amino acid sequence together with its V-gene family, and reads without a unique V-gene family were excluded. To address suspected cross-contamination and a sequencing artifact, a later analysis removed a few hundred highly shared, low-generation-probability nucleotide sequences. A later analysis calculated a clonal expansion index for each public chain from normalized within-repertoire ranks of inferred template counts. In a later analysis, generation probabilities were computed using a VDJ recombination model fitted to out-of-frame rearrangements, and the results were checked against IGoR. In a later analysis, TCR-TCR, TCR-HLA and TCR-CMV co-occurrence was scored with hypergeometric tests, and a repertoire-size bias correction was applied to TCR pairs. A later analysis estimated false discovery rates by permuting HLA or CMV assignments 20 times. In a later analysis, co-occurring TCRs were grouped using DBSCAN, with TCRdist sequence similarity added in when clustering inside HLA-allele-positive subsets. Repertoires with fewer than 30,000 or more than 120,000 public chains, plus five repertoires with anomalous nucleotide sharing, were excluded from co-occurrence clustering. Held by TCRdb, this immuneACCESS table contains in-frame sequences only and omits some clones. Under half of the omission traces to an unresolved V gene where checked; the cause of the rest is unknown. The V and J calls and clone size are taken from that table; D and trimming were inferred from the DNA. This sample gives about 130,000 clones in total; 70% to 85% of them show up just once. Roughly 4.2% of the sample comes from the top ten.

A word on this clone: No cognate antigen has been identified for it. No clone much larger than this one lies a single base away; base qualities are absent.

Recombination linked TRBV5-1 to TRBJ2-2, with 15 bases matching TRBD2. This sequence originates from a male donor in good health and CMV-seropositive. Sequenced sample: PBMCs. Read as DNA, the sequence is TGCGCCAGCAGCACCAGGACTAGCGGGAGGGCCTCCGGGGAGCTGTTTTTT. Translation gives CASSTRTSGRASGELFF. When the CDR3 is completed using the reference TRBV5-1 and TRBJ2-2 genes on either side, the full variable domain is KAGVTQTPRYLIKTRGQQVTLSCSPISGHRSVSWYQQTPGQGLQFLFEYFSETQRNKGNFPGRFSGRQFSNSRSEMNVSTLELGDSALYLCASSTRTSGRASGELFFGEGSRLTVL.